This entry describes one T cell receptor beta chain. Subsets obtained from CD4+ cells comprised CD45RA+ naive and CD45RA-negative memory cells. This entry comes from a study of shared clonotypes between healthy human individuals. Study information: Researchers drew samples from a couple of women and three men aged 18 to 49.

With V trimmed by 4 bases and J by 2 bases, 3 bases remained unmatched. Germline V CDR1 and CDR2: SNHLY, FYNNEI. CDR3 length: 14 residues. The table came from immunoSEQ multiplex PCR; TCRdb's copy has only in-frame clones and leaves some out. This table holds fewer than 850,000 clones, approximately 79% found once. Sequencing was carried out using memory CD4+ T cells sorted from blood. Specified subset: CD45RA-negative fraction. The genes are TRBV2 and TRBJ1-2; TRBD1 agrees at 8 bases. The TCR originated in a woman aged 25 to 45 in good health. CDR3 amino acids: CASSVYRGNYGYTF. Written as DNA, the CDR3 is TGTGCCAGCAGTGTCTACAGGGGGAACTATGGCTACACCTTC.